A selection of T cell receptor beta chains follows, all from one sample in a study of cytomegalovirus exposure and HLA in healthy donors. Profiling relied on immunoSEQ multiplex PCR, and the TCRdb table lists in-frame clones only, not all of them. The sample consists of about 160,000 clones, about nine tenths of them appearing once. Sample: PBMCs. All receptors derive from a young woman in good health and CMV-seronegative. The CDR3 runs from the conserved cysteine through the conserved F or W. D genes are given only for firm matches. Clone size is not always given. Where it is, it says once, few, many or a class for expanded clones.

D gene	V gene	clone size	J gene	CDR3 DNA	CDR3 protein
-	TRBV5-1	-	TRBJ1-2	TGCGCCAGCAGCTTGACATCCGGGACGAACGGCTACACCTTC	CASSLTSGTNGYTF
-	TRBV29-1	once	TRBJ2-5	TGCAGCGTTACCTGGGCTGCTGGAGAGACCCAGTACTTC	CSVTWAAGETQYF
TRBD1	TRBV2	once	TRBJ1-5	TGTGCCAGCAGGGACAGGGACTATAGCAATCAGCCCCAGCATTTT	CASRDRDYSNQPQHF
-	TRBV2	-	TRBJ2-1	TGTGCCAGCAGGCCCCTAGACTCCCTATGGAATGAGCAGTTCTTC	CASRPLDSLWNEQFF
TRBD2	TRBV9	once	TRBJ2-7	TGTGCCAGCAGCGCCAGTGGGAGGGGACCCTCCTACGAGCAGTACTTC	CASSASGRGPSYEQYF
-	TRBV2	few	TRBJ2-7	TGTGCCAGCAGTACCGACGGATCCTACGAGCAGTACTTC	CASSTDGSYEQYF
TRBD2	TRBV28	-	TRBJ2-7	TGTGCCAGCAGTACAAGACTAGCGGGAAGCTCCTACGAGCAGTACTTC	CASSTRLAGSSYEQYF
-	TRBV7-9	-	TRBJ2-5	TGTGCCAGCAGCTCCCACCCGGGTGGAGGGGACGAAGAGACCCAGTACTTC	CASSSHPGGGDEETQYF
-	TRBV28	-	TRBJ1-2	TGTGCCAGCAGTTCTACCCTCCGTGGCGCGTACTATGGCTACACCTTC	CASSSTLRGAYYGYTF
-	TRBV19	once	TRBJ1-2	TGTGCCAGTAGGGACAGATCGGACGGCTACACCTTC	CASRDRSDGYTF
-	TRBV11-2	-	TRBJ1-3	TGTGCCAGCAGCCTCTCGGGCAACGGAAACACCATATATTTT	CASSLSGNGNTIYF
-	TRBV7-8	few	TRBJ1-2	TGTGCCAGCAGCCCCGAGGGGGTGTATGGCTACACCTTC	CASSPEGVYGYTF
-	TRBV29-1	many	TRBJ2-7	TGCAGCGTTGAATTACAGGACTACGAGCAGTACTTC	CSVELQDYEQYF
-	TRBV5-5	-	TRBJ1-2	TGTGCCAGCAGCGCCTCGTCAACTAACTATGGCTACACCTTC	CASSASSTNYGYTF
-	TRBV7-7	-	TRBJ2-5	TGTGCCAGCAGCTTATGGGTTACCGAGGCCCAGTACTTC	CASSLWVTEAQYF
-	TRBV29-1	-	TRBJ2-3	TGCAGCGTCCTCGGGGCTTCTAGACTCGGCACAGATACGCAGTATTTT	CSVLGASRLGTDTQYF
TRBD1	TRBV5-1	-	TRBJ1-4	TGCGCCAGCAGCTTGCGTTCGACAGGGGTTAATGAAAAACTGTTTTTT	CASSLRSTGVNEKLFF
-	TRBV6-5	-	TRBJ2-2	TGTGCCAGCACTCGACACCCAGGGGTCACCGGGGAGCTGTTTTTT	CASTRHPGVTGELFF
-	TRBV11-3	-	TRBJ2-7	TGTGCCAGCAGCTTGGCCCCGGGTAGTGAGCAGTACTTC	CASSLAPGSEQYF
TRBD1	TRBV7-9	few	TRBJ1-4	TGTGCCAGCAGAACCAACAGGGGGCTCGAACTGTTTTTT	CASRTNRGLELFF
TRBD2	TRBV7-2	-	TRBJ2-5	TGTGCCAGCAGCCCAAGACTAGCGGGAATGTGGGAGACCCAGTACTTC	CASSPRLAGMWETQYF
TRBD2	TRBV5-6	-	TRBJ2-7	TGTGCCAGCAGACTACGCCCTAGCGGGGGGTCCTACGAGCAGTACTTC	CASRLRPSGGSYEQYF
-	TRBV19	-	TRBJ2-2	TGTGCCAGTAAAGAACTAGGACAACCCGGGGAGCTGTTTTTT	CASKELGQPGELFF
-	TRBV4-1	once	TRBJ2-1	TGCGCCAGCAGCCTGCCCACCTTGGGCGAGGTACCCTACAATGAGCAGTTCTTC	CASSLPTLGEVPYNEQFF
-	TRBV11-2	-	TRBJ1-1	TGTGCCAGCACCCTTGGGGTGAGCAACACTGAAGCTTTCTTT	CASTLGVSNTEAFF
-	TRBV19	-	TRBJ2-7	TGTGCCAGTAGTATAACCCCCGCCTACGAGCAGTACTTC	CASSITPAYEQYF
-	TRBV27	-	TRBJ2-5	TGTGCCAGCAGTTTAGGACAAGGAGAGACCCAGTACTTC	CASSLGQGETQYF